These 23 T cell receptor beta chains were all obtained from the same sample, sequenced in a study of blood T cell repertoires in COVID-19. Profiled with immunoSEQ multiplex PCR; TCRdb holds only in-frame clones, not every one. The sample comprises some 64,000 clones, around 77% of which are singletons, and 20% to 25% rests with the top ten. The sample consisted of peripheral blood. All receptors derive from a man aged 80 or over with active or convalescent COVID-19.

The table lists this clone with a count of one. V and J are TRBV3-1 (or the pseudogene TRBV3-2) and TRBJ2-5; 13 bases agree with TRBD2. The germline CDR1 and CDR2 sequences are LGHDT and YNNKEL (reference sequence). Unmatched junction bases numbered 0, after V lost 6 bases and J lost 2 bases. This CDR3 region has 14 residues. The CDR3 DNA reads as TGTGCCAGCAGACTAGCGGGGGGGCAAGAGACCCAGTACTTC. This codes for CASRLAGGQETQYF.

This chain connects TRBV10-3 to TRBJ2-5, with D possibly being TRBD1 (6 bases). The CDR3 loop spans 16 amino acids. V was clipped by 1 base and J by 0 bases, with 12 bases between them. The germline V gene encodes CDR1 ENHRY and CDR2 SYGVKD. The CDR3 loop is CAISELGPGDQETQYF. DNA of the CDR3: TGTGCCATCAGTGAGTTGGGGCCAGGGGACCAAGAGACCCAGTACTTC.

The chain has TRBV18 and TRBJ2-3, with a weak D call TRBD1 (7 bases). The CDR3 is 14 residues long. Trimming pared 8 bases from V and 3 bases from J, leaving 15 bases between. Germline values: CDR1 KGHSH, CDR2 LQKENI. This CDR3 reads CASTRDRQTDTQYF. In DNA, the CDR3 is TGTGCCAGCACGCGGGACAGACAAACAGATACGCAGTATTTT.

This clone was detected a few times. This chain uses TRBV28 with TRBJ2-7, with 8 bases that match TRBD2. V shed 6 bases, J shed 2 bases, and the junction held 6 bases outside the gene matches. Germline V gene data show CDR1 as MDHEN and CDR2 as SYDVKM. The CDR3 is 14 amino acids. CDR3 loop: CASRGGGTPYEQYF. The CDR3 DNA sequence: TGTGCCAGCAGGGGCGGGGGGACTCCCTACGAGCAGTACTTC.

The chain employs TRBV5-1 and TRBJ1-1; D perhaps matches TRBD1 (6 bases). Germline V gene data show CDR1 as SGHRS and CDR2 as YFSETQ. Trimming took 4 bases from V and 1 from J, leaving 17 bases between them. CDR3 size: 16 residues. CDR3 nucleotide sequence: TGCGCCAGCAGCCGAAGATTCACAGGGACGAACACTGAAGCTTTCTTT. Its translation: CASSRRFTGTNTEAFF.

This clone was seen a handful of times. V and J are TRBV7-2 and TRBJ2-7, with 8 bases aligning to TRBD2. CDR3 length: 18 residues. Trimming removed 3 bases from V and 0 bases from J; junction bases left unmatched: 13. Germline values: CDR1 SGHTA, CDR2 FQGNSA. This CDR3 is CASSFGGGPRIPSYEQYF. The CDR3 nucleotides read TGTGCCAGCAGCTTCGGGGGGGGACCTCGAATACCCTCCTACGAGCAGTACTTC. The full variable domain, its missing parts supplied by reference TRBV7-2 and TRBJ2-7, is GAGVSQSPSNKVTEKGKDVELRCDPISGHTALYWYRQSLGQGLEFLIYFQGNSAPDKSGLPSDRFSAERTGGSVSTLTIQRTQQEDSAVYLCASSFGGGPRIPSYEQYFGPGTRLTVT.

The chain recombines TRBV5-1 with TRBJ2-3; no reliable D call. Germline lookup yields CDR1 SGHRS and CDR2 YFSETQ. V dropped 2 bases and J dropped 6 bases, with 22 bases sitting between them. The CDR3 has 17 amino acids. CDR3 residues: CASSLRLTHADEDTQYF. The CDR3 DNA reads TGCGCCAGCAGCTTACGCCTGACTCACGCCGACGAGGATACGCAGTATTTT.

This rearrangement joins TRBV7-9 to TRBJ1-1, with D tentatively TRBD1 (6 bases). Germline V gene lookup returns CDR1 SEHNR and CDR2 FQNEAQ (reference sequence). The CDR3 is 14 residues long. V gave up 7 bases and J gave up 4 bases, with 16 bases separating them. CDR3: CASTISGDGTEAFF. CDR3 nucleotide sequence: TGTGCCAGCACTATTTCAGGGGATGGCACTGAAGCTTTCTTT.

The rearrangement links TRBV12-2 to TRBJ2-7; TRBD2, the table's D call, was not compared with the DNA. TRBV12-2 is an annotated pseudogene. The length of the CDR3 is 17 residues. The CDR3 reads CASRLGGGDRSSYEQYF. The DNA of the CDR3 is TGTGCAAGTCGCTTAGGTGGCGGGGATCGCAGCTCCTACGAGCAGTACTTC.

The V and J genes are TRBV5-1 and TRBJ2-3; D is perhaps TRBD1 (6 bases). Germline-derived CDR1 and CDR2 are SGHRS and YFSETQ. Trimming left V 3 bases short and J 0 bases short, with 14 bases between. The CDR3 is 16 residues long. Here the CDR3 reads CASSSQGTPSTDTQYF. CDR3 coding DNA: TGCGCCAGCAGCTCCCAGGGGACACCCAGCACAGATACGCAGTATTTT.

V and J are TRBV25-1 and TRBJ2-3; D may be TRBD2 (5 bases). Germline loops: CDR1 MGHDK, CDR2 SYGVNS. V was cut by 6 bases and J by 4 bases, with 11 bases left in between. The CDR3 runs 13 residues. In nucleotides, the CDR3 is TGTGCCAGCAGCTCTAGCCCCGCAGATACGCAGTATTTT. This translates into CASSSSPADTQYF.

This clone showed up just a few times. For the CDR3, the DNA is TGTGCCAGCAGCCTAGACAGGCTCCAAGAGACCCAGTACTTC. Translation gives CASSLDRLQETQYF. The chain couples TRBV4-2 to TRBJ2-5; D is possibly TRBD1 (6 bases). The CDR3 is 14 residues long. The germline CDR1 and CDR2 sequences are LGHNA and YNFKEQ. Trimming took off 4 bases at V and 1 base at J, with 10 bases between the two ends.

This chain joins TRBV7-3 and TRBJ2-2, with TRBD2 identical over 11 bases. V lost 0 bases to trimming and J lost 4 bases; unmatched junction nucleotides: 4. Germline CDR1 and CDR2: SGHTA and FQGTGA. The CDR3 spans 17 residues. CDR3 DNA sequence: TGTGCCAGCAGCTTAACCTTAGCGGGAGGGAGCACCGGGGAGCTGTTTTTT. Protein: CASSLTLAGGSTGELFF.

The CDR3 is CASSMGLAGPTDTQYF. The CDR3 nucleotides read TGTGCCAGTAGTATGGGCCTAGCGGGGCCCACAGATACGCAGTATTTT. The chain couples TRBV19 to TRBJ2-3; 9 nucleotides line up with TRBD2. The CDR3 covers 16 residues. Looked up from germline, CDR1 is LNHDA and CDR2 is SQIVND (reference sequence). V trimming: 3 bases; J trimming: 2 bases; junction bases outside the gene matches: 6.

The V gene is TRBV25-1, the J gene TRBJ2-1; possibly TRBD2 for D (5 bases). The V end was cut by 3 bases, the J end by 5 bases, with 11 bases between. CDR3 length equals 14 residues. Looked up from germline, CDR1 is MGHDK and CDR2 is SYGVNS. As DNA, the CDR3 is TGTGCCAGCAGTGAGGAGGCTCAGCACAATGAGCAGTTCTTC. It codes for CASSEEAQHNEQFF.

The chain joins TRBV6-5 to TRBJ2-7, with 7 bases matching TRBD1. Germline V gene data show CDR1 as MNHEY and CDR2 as SVGAGI. V shed 6 bases and J 6 bases; nucleotides not matched to a gene: 8. The length of the CDR3 is 13 residues. The CDR3 loop is CASRRGQPGEQYF. The CDR3 nucleotides read TGTGCCAGCAGGAGGGGACAGCCGGGCGAGCAGTACTTC.

The chain combines TRBV29-1 with TRBJ2-3; D gene ambiguous. Germline CDR1 and CDR2: SQVTM and ANQGSEA. The CDR3 runs to 12 residues. Trimming removed 8 bases at V and 0 bases at J, with 9 bases between. CDR3: CSSAVSTDTQYF. CDR3 nucleotide sequence: TGCAGCTCTGCAGTTAGCACAGATACGCAGTATTTT.

The chain is built from TRBV4-1 and TRBJ1-3; D is uncertain. Germline CDR1 is MGHRA and CDR2 is YSYEKL. CDR3 length: 13 residues. V was trimmed by 1 base and J by 7 bases, leaving 8 bases between them. The CDR3 sequence: CASSQVFSNTIYF. DNA of the CDR3: TGCGCCAGCAGCCAAGTTTTCTCGAACACCATATATTTT.

V is TRBV7-9 and J is TRBJ1-4; TRBD1 matches 9 bases. CDR1 and CDR2 (germline): SEHNR, FQNEAQ (reference sequence). The trim removed 5 bases at V and 5 bases at J, leaving 3 bases unmatched. The CDR3 sequence is 14 residues long. CDR3 sequence reads: CASSTGTGNEKLFF. The CDR3 DNA is TGTGCCAGCAGCACCGGGACAGGGAATGAAAAACTGTTTTTT. Full variable domain (outside the CDR3, taken from reference TRBV7-9 and TRBJ1-4): DTGVSQNPRHKITKRGQNVTFRCDPISEHNRLYWYRQTLGQGPEFLTYFQNEAQLEKSRLLSDRFSAERPKGSFSTLEIQRTEQGDSAMYLCASSTGTGNEKLFFGSGTQLSVL.

The genes are TRBV5-1 and TRBJ2-3; the match to TRBD2 covers 9 bases. V lost 0 bases to trimming and J lost 1 base; unmatched junction nucleotides: 6. Per the germline V gene, CDR1 is SGHRS and CDR2 is YFSETQ. The CDR3 runs to 17 residues. The CDR3: CASSLATSGGGTDTQYF. The CDR3 DNA follows: TGCGCCAGCAGCTTGGCGACTAGCGGAGGGGGCACAGATACGCAGTATTTT.

The chain couples TRBV5-1 to TRBJ1-5, with a possible D match to TRBD1 (6 bases). Per germline, CDR1 SGHRS and CDR2 YFSETQ. The CDR3 consists of 15 residues. V was clipped by 5 bases and J by 2 bases, with 14 bases between them. The CDR3 DNA follows: TGCGCCAGCAGTATCACAGGGACCCGCAATCAGCCCCAGCATTTT. Amino acids: CASSITGTRNQPQHF.

This chain connects TRBV27 to TRBJ2-3; 10 bases line up with TRBD2. The CDR3 has 17 residues. V lost 4 bases, J lost 4 bases, and 11 bases stayed unmatched. The V gene's germline CDR1 is MNHEY and CDR2 SMNVEV (reference sequence). CDR3 sequence reads: CASSSELAGVGADTQYF. Written as DNA, the CDR3 is TGTGCCAGCAGTTCAGAGCTAGCGGGGGTTGGGGCAGATACGCAGTATTTT.

J is TRBJ2-5 and V is TRBV6-5, with 7 bases identical to TRBD2. This CDR3 is built from 16 residues. J was trimmed by 5 bases and V by 2 bases; bases with no gene match: 11. Germline CDR1 reads MNHEY; CDR2 reads SVGAGI. The CDR3 sequence: CASSYIPGRVRETQYF. CDR3 nucleotides: TGTGCCAGCAGTTACATCCCAGGGAGGGTAAGGGAGACCCAGTACTTC.